This T cell receptor beta chain stems from a study of early T cells in non-severe SARS-CoV-2 infection (dated by TCRdb to the early 2020s). Turning to the overall study: Bulk RNA from unsorted whole blood was used for TCR sequencing, so alpha and beta chains could not be paired.

The library was made by 5' RACE. Instrument used: NextSeq 500. Unique molecular identifiers were attached to individual cDNA molecules in the TCR library protocol so that sequencing error and PCR bias could be corrected. Both TCR alpha and beta chains were sequenced, and tight co-correlation was observed between alpha and beta sequence abundances in each sample. Per the authors' processing: Decombinator V4 was used to annotate the V gene, J gene and CDR3 of the TCR sequences. TCRs were defined as expanded if a significant change between any two time points was detected under a Poisson model with p below 0.0001. TCR abundances were normalised to the total number of TCRs sequenced per sample and expressed as counts per million. VDJdb, accessed 1 November 2021, was searched for CMV, EBV and SARS-CoV-2 annotated TCRs, with TCRs annotated for multiple antigens excluded. The raw public reads went through TCRdb reprocessing: fastp at Q25, MiXCR clone calling, in-frame beta chains kept. Entries that share a CDR3 protein sequence are merged under the most common genes and DNA. None of the V and J calls come from the authors' own analysis; TCRdb made them. This sample gives around 57,000 distinct CDR3 sequences in total; around 13% of them show up just once. The ten largest clones take up roughly 4.6% of the sample.

This clonotype was detected many times. The antigen it recognizes is unknown. Base qualities are not at hand, and no much larger clone is one base apart. General study outcomes and caveats: VDJdb matching was skewed toward anti-spike CD8 responses and likely underestimated virus-specific expansions, missing private and CD4 specificities.

The study was a case-control design nested within a healthcare worker cohort in London, UK, with weekly nasopharyngeal swab PCR tests and blood sampling. Healthcare workers were recruited between 23 and 31 March 2020, during the week of the UK lockdown, and were followed weekly for up to roughly 16 weeks. The receptor was derived from an adult who was a healthcare worker with PCR-confirmed SARS-CoV-2 infection or an uninfected control (not recorded which). Specimen: whole blood.

The bases are TGCGCCAGCAGCCAAAGGTCGACAGGGTGGATCTATGGCTACACCTTC. This yields the protein CASSQRSTGWIYGYTF. The chain links TRBV4-3 with TRBJ1-2; 7 central nucleotides agree with TRBD1. The junction shows trimming of 2 bases on V and 4 bases on J, and the gene matches do not reach 10 bases of it. The CDR3 has 16 amino acids, counting the end cysteine and phenylalanine. The only DNA kept is the CDR3, 48 bases in frame from the first base. Reading the germline V gene gives CDR1 LGHNA and CDR2 YSLEER.